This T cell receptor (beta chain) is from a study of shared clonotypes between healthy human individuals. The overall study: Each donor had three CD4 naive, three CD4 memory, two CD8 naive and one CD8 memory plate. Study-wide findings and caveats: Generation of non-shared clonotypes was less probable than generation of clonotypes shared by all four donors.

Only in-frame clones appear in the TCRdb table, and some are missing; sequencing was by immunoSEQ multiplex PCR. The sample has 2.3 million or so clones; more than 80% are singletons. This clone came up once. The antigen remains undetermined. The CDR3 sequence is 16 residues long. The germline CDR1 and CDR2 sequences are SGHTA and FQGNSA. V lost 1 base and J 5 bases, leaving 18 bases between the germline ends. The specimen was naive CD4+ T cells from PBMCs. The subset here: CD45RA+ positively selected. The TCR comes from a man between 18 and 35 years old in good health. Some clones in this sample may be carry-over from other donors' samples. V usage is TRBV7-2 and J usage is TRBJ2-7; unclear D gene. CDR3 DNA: TGTGCCAGCAGCTTAGGCAGGAGCTCTCGGGTTCACGAGCAGTACTTC. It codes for CASSLGRSSRVHEQYF.